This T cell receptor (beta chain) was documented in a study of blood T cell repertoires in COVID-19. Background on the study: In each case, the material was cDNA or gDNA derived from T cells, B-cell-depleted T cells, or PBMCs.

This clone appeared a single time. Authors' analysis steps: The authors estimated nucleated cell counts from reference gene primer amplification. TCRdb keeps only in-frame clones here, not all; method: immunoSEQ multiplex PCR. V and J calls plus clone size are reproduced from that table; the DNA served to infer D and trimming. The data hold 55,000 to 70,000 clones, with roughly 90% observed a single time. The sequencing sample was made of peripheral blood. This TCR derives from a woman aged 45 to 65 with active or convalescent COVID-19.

The chain's CDR3 is CSARQVHEQYF. The CDR3 DNA follows: TGCAGTGCTAGACAGGTCCACGAGCAGTACTTC. The chain employs TRBV20-1 and TRBJ2-7; D uncertain. The CDR3 is 11 amino acids. Trimming left V 2 bases short and J 5 bases short, with 7 bases between. From germline, CDR1 is DFQATT and CDR2 SNEGSKA (reference sequence).